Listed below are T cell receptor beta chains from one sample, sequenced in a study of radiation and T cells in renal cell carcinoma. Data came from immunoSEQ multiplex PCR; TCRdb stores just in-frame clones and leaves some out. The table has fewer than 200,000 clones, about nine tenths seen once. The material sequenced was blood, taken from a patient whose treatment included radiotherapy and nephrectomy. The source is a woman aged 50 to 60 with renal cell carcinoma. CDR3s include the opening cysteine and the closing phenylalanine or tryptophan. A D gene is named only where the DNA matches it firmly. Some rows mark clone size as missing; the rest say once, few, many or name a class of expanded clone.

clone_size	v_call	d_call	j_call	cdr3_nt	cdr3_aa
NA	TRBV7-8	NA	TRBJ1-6	TGTGCCAGCAGCTTAGTGTCGGCTGGTTCACCCCTCCACTTT	CASSLVSAGSPLHF
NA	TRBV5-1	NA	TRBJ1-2	TGCGCCAGCAGCTTGGCCCCGGAGAATAACTATGGCTACACCTTC	CASSLAPENNYGYTF
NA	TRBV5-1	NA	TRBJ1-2	TGCGCCAGCAGCTTGGCCGAGGGGGGCGGATCAATAAACTATGGCTACACCTTC	CASSLAEGGGSINYGYTF
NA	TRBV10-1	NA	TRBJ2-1	TGCGCCAGCAGTGAGTCGGTAGCAGCTTACAATGAGCAGTTCTTC	CASSESVAAYNEQFF
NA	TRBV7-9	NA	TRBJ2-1	TGTGCCAGCAGCCGAAATATTGGGGGGCAGAGCTCCTACAATGAGCAGTTCTTC	CASSRNIGGQSSYNEQFF
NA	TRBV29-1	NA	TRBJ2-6	TGCAGCGTTGTGCAGGGAAGATCTGGGGCCAACGTCCTGACTTTC	CSVVQGRSGANVLTF
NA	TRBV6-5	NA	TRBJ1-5	TGTGCCAGCAGCCCCCAGGGAGATAGCAATCAGCCCCAGCATTTT	CASSPQGDSNQPQHF
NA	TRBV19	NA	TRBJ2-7	TGTGCCAGTAGTATCCAGGGGCATGAGCAGTACTTC	CASSIQGHEQYF
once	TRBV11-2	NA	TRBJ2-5	TGTGCCAGCAGCCGGGACTGGCAGGACCAAGAGACCCAGTACTTC	CASSRDWQDQETQYF
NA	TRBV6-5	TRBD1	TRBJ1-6	TGTGCCAGCAGTTATTTAGAGGGGGCAAGTTCACCCCTCCACTTT	CASSYLEGASSPLHF
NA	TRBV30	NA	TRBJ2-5	TGTGCCTGGAGGAAGGTAGCTGGGGGTTGGGAGACCCAGTACTTC	CAWRKVAGGWETQYF
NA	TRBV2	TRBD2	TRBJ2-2	TGTGCCAGCAGTCCCTATCGGACTAGCAGGAACACCGGGGAGCTGTTTTTT	CASSPYRTSRNTGELFF
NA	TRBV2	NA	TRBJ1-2	TGTGCCAGCCAGGGAGCTGGTGGCTACACCTTC	CASQGAGGYTF
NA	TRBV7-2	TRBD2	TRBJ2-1	TGTGCCAGCAGTTTTAGGGTTCGGCGGGGGAGCGATGAGCAGTTCTTC	CASSFRVRRGSDEQFF